The clone carrying this T cell receptor (beta chain) was counted between two and nine times. Its antigen is currently unknown. The data were taken from a study of T cell responses to AZD1222 COVID-19 vaccine. Study-level results: Spike was spanned by vaccine-associated CD4 TCRs, with dominance at 160-218 and 743-854.

The analysis combined second doses at about 4 or about 12 weeks. TCRdb's table, derived via immunoSEQ multiplex PCR, lists solely in-frame clones and lacks some. This repertoire shows about 120,000 clones, 85% to 90% found once; its top ten account for less than 4%. The CDR3 consists of 13 residues. Germline V gene sequence: CDR1 MNHEY, CDR2 SVGEGT. Between the trimmed V and J ends, which lost 4 bases and 8 bases, there was a span of 9 bases. V is TRBV6-2 or TRBV6-3 and J is TRBJ1-6; perhaps TRBD1 as D (5 bases). The sequence came from an adult who received the AZD1222 COVID-19 vaccine. Sequences were derived from peripheral blood, sampled 28 days after the second AZD1222 dose. The CDR3 is CASSSGEDSPLHF. DNA for the CDR3: TGTGCCAGCAGTTCGGGGGAAGATTCACCCCTCCACTTT.